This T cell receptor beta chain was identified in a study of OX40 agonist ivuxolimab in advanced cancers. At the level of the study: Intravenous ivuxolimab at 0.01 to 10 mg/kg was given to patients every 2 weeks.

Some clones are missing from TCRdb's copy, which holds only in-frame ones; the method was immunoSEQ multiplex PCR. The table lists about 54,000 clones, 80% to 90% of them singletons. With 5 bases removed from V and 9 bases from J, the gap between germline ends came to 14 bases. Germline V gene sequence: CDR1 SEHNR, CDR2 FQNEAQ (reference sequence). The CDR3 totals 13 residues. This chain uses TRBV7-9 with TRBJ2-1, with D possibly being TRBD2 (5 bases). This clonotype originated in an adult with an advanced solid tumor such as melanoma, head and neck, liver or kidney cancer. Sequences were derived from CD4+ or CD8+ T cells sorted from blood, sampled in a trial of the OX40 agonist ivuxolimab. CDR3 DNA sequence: TGTGCCAGCAGCCCGAGGGTAGATCGTGAGCAGTTCTTC. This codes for CASSPRVDREQFF. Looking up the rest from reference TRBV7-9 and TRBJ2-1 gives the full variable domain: DTGVSQNPRHKITKRGQNVTFRCDPISEHNRLYWYRQTLGQGPEFLTYFQNEAQLEKSRLLSDRFSAERPKGSFSTLEIQRTEQGDSAMYLCASSPRVDREQFFGPGTRLTVL.